The table lists the clone carrying this TCR beta chain with a few counts. No antigen is known for it. Every isolated RNA sample was fully reverse transcribed, so sequencing captured expressed TCRB transcripts. Sequencing used immunoSEQ multiplex PCR; TCRdb keeps in-frame clones, though not all of them. The top ten clones hold under 0.9% of a sample with 100,000 to 150,000 clones, 9% of them seen once. About 110 mL of blood, on average, came from one heparinised draw per donor. Germline CDR1 reads SGHRS; CDR2 reads YFSETQ. Trimming took 7 bases from V and 3 from J, leaving 16 bases between them. The length of the CDR3 is 14 residues. These data come from a study of beta chain features in type 1 diabetes. The study, taken as a whole, reports: A potential influence of HLA type upon TCRB rearrangement remained unresolved herein. Patients showed naive, central memory and Treg TCRB repertoires that appeared more similar than those of healthy donors. Shorter TCRB CDR3s, moderately but significantly so, marked every one of the four CD4+ subsets in Type 1 diabetes patients. Fewer junction insertions and more nucleotide deletions appeared in type 1 diabetes patients.

The sequenced sample was central memory CD4+ T cells from blood. The chain uses TRBV5-1 and TRBJ1-2; D is uncertain. The clonotype originates from a man aged 30-40 years with type 1 diabetes. The CDR3 spells CASYAGSTYYGYTF. The CDR3 region has the DNA TGCGCCAGCTACGCGGGCAGCACTTACTATGGCTACACCTTC.